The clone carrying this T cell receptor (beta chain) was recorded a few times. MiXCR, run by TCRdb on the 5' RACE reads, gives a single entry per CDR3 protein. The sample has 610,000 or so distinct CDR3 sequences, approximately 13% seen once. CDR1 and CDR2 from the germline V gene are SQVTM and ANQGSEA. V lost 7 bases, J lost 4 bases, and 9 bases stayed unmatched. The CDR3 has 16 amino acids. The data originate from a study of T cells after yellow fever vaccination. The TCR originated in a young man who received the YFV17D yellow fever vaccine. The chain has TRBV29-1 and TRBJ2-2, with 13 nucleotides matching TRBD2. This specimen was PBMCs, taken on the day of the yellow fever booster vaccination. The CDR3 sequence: CSARTSGSHITGELFF. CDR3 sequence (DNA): TGCAGCGCCCGGACTAGCGGGAGTCATATCACCGGGGAGCTGTTTTTT.